This record concerns one T cell receptor beta chain sequence. V gave up 3 bases and J gave up 9 bases, with 6 bases separating them. The CDR3 loop spans 11 amino acids. Germline CDR1 is SNHLY and CDR2 is FYNNEI. Sequencing used immunoSEQ multiplex PCR; TCRdb keeps in-frame clones, though not all of them. The sample contains over a million clones, around three quarters of which appear only once. This sample was taken from a study of shared clonotypes between healthy human individuals. This clonotype originated in a man aged 18 to 30 in good health. Some clones in this sample may be carry-over from other donors' samples. Sequenced: memory CD4+ T cells from PBMCs. Described subset: CD45RA-negative fraction. The rearrangement links TRBV2 to TRBJ2-1; D is undetermined. The CDR3 sequence: CASSEYLEQFF. The CDR3 region has the DNA TGTGCCAGCAGTGAGTACCTTGAGCAGTTCTTC.